A selection of T cell receptor beta chains follows, all from one sample in a study of cytomegalovirus exposure and HLA in healthy donors. Generated by immunoSEQ multiplex PCR, the TCRdb table keeps only in-frame clones and is missing some. This sample yields under 150,000 clones, of which around 78% are seen a single time; approximately 2.8% belongs to the top ten. The sequenced material came from PBMCs. These receptors came from a male donor in good health and CMV-seronegative. Each CDR3 is given with its conserved first and last residue. Each record gives: V gene, J gene, CDR3 protein.

v_call: TRBV5-5
j_call: TRBJ1-4
cdr3_aa: CASSLVPGFNEKLFF

v_call: TRBV10-3
j_call: TRBJ2-2
cdr3_aa: CAISESGGSGELFF

v_call: TRBV29-1
j_call: TRBJ1-4
cdr3_aa: CRVEDRGSRNEKLFF

v_call: TRBV15
j_call: TRBJ1-6
cdr3_aa: CATSRGGGSRADSPLHF

v_call: TRBV7-2
j_call: TRBJ2-1
cdr3_aa: CASSLAGLAGGRSSYNEQFF

v_call: TRBV6-1
j_call: TRBJ2-7
cdr3_aa: CASSAPSGGSREQYF

v_call: TRBV5-1
j_call: -
cdr3_aa: CASSPATGIYEQYF

v_call: TRBV15
j_call: TRBJ2-3
cdr3_aa: CATSRVGSGTDTQYF

v_call: TRBV10-3
j_call: TRBJ1-1
cdr3_aa: CAISEGTGYMNTEAFF

v_call: TRBV6-5
j_call: TRBJ1-3
cdr3_aa: CASSYSPFSSGNTIYF

v_call: TRBV9
j_call: TRBJ2-5
cdr3_aa: CASSVSTVQETQYF

v_call: TRBV25-1
j_call: TRBJ2-3
cdr3_aa: CASSPGTGGIVGTDTQYF

v_call: TRBV30
j_call: TRBJ2-5
cdr3_aa: CAWGAMETQYF

v_call: TRBV18
j_call: TRBJ2-5
cdr3_aa: CASSPPGTGQRETQYF

v_call: TRBV9
j_call: TRBJ2-2
cdr3_aa: CASSAGTLELFF

v_call: TRBV7-6
j_call: TRBJ2-3
cdr3_aa: CASSLLASGGADTQYF

v_call: TRBV6-4
j_call: TRBJ1-2
cdr3_aa: CASSTGTGLTGIYGYTF

v_call: TRBV30
j_call: TRBJ2-1
cdr3_aa: CAWNPDFNEQFF

v_call: TRBV4-3
j_call: TRBJ2-7
cdr3_aa: CASSPDTGVGYEQYF

v_call: TRBV15
j_call: TRBJ2-7
cdr3_aa: CATSRKYEASRYEQYF

v_call: TRBV9
j_call: TRBJ2-3
cdr3_aa: CASSVEAVDDTQYF

v_call: TRBV4-2
j_call: TRBJ2-7
cdr3_aa: CASSQDLPRWSSYEQYF

v_call: TRBV29-1
j_call: TRBJ1-2
cdr3_aa: CSARTGDYGYTF

v_call: TRBV18
j_call: TRBJ2-4
cdr3_aa: CASSPVGANDIQYF

v_call: TRBV7-2
j_call: TRBJ1-6
cdr3_aa: CASSLGAFNSPLHF

v_call: TRBV11-1
j_call: TRBJ2-3
cdr3_aa: CASSPRLTDTQYF

v_call: TRBV7-9
j_call: TRBJ2-4
cdr3_aa: CASSLSRTNAYQVDIQYF

v_call: TRBV15
j_call: TRBJ1-5
cdr3_aa: CAPSRDPRGQAQPQHF

v_call: TRBV5-8
j_call: TRBJ2-7
cdr3_aa: CASSLPTGTGLYEQYF

v_call: TRBV5-1
j_call: TRBJ1-1
cdr3_aa: CASSLPRGQVGTEAFF

v_call: TRBV7-9
j_call: TRBJ2-2
cdr3_aa: CASSSFSGRATGELFF

v_call: TRBV7-3
j_call: TRBJ1-1
cdr3_aa: CASSFWGGTEAFF

v_call: TRBV15
j_call: TRBJ2-1
cdr3_aa: CATSRSGGLRETYNEQFF

v_call: TRBV18
j_call: TRBJ2-5
cdr3_aa: CASSPGETQYF

v_call: TRBV9
j_call: TRBJ2-5
cdr3_aa: CASSVVVGSQETQYF

v_call: TRBV18
j_call: TRBJ2-7
cdr3_aa: CASSPQTSGISYEQYF

v_call: TRBV28
j_call: TRBJ1-2
cdr3_aa: CASTIWRAPYGYTF

v_call: TRBV29-1
j_call: TRBJ1-1
cdr3_aa: CSVATPDREKGEAFF

v_call: TRBV19
j_call: TRBJ2-3
cdr3_aa: CASRGGGAVDTQYF

v_call: TRBV30
j_call: TRBJ2-1
cdr3_aa: CAREGLAYNEQFF

v_call: TRBV5-4
j_call: TRBJ1-2
cdr3_aa: CASSPQGTAGYTF

v_call: TRBV6-6
j_call: TRBJ1-2
cdr3_aa: CASTQTGAAGYTF

v_call: TRBV30
j_call: TRBJ2-1
cdr3_aa: CAWSVKHEQFF

v_call: TRBV13
j_call: TRBJ2-7
cdr3_aa: CASSLSTGSYEQYF

v_call: TRBV7-9
j_call: TRBJ1-1
cdr3_aa: CASSSNLGPLEAFF

v_call: TRBV6-5
j_call: TRBJ2-2
cdr3_aa: CASSYEGSLYTGELFF

v_call: TRBV19
j_call: TRBJ1-4
cdr3_aa: CASSIERPGMETNEKLFF

v_call: TRBV9
j_call: TRBJ2-2
cdr3_aa: CASSSRGGRQGNTGELFF

v_call: TRBV6-5
j_call: TRBJ2-1
cdr3_aa: CASSRAEYNEQFF

v_call: TRBV5-1
j_call: TRBJ2-7
cdr3_aa: CASSLAVGTGGGEQYF

v_call: TRBV6-1
j_call: TRBJ1-2
cdr3_aa: CASSAFRDTNYGYTF

v_call: TRBV27
j_call: TRBJ2-7
cdr3_aa: CASSLLGGREEQYF

v_call: TRBV30
j_call: TRBJ1-2
cdr3_aa: CAWSVYGVGYGYTF

v_call: TRBV20-1
j_call: TRBJ2-7
cdr3_aa: CSASGTYEQYF

v_call: TRBV7-2
j_call: TRBJ2-1
cdr3_aa: CASSDRRDYSPRFF

v_call: TRBV5-4
j_call: TRBJ2-7
cdr3_aa: CASSQPGLAGGPEYF

v_call: TRBV7-2
j_call: TRBJ2-1
cdr3_aa: CASSLSGRDSNEQFF

v_call: TRBV6-7
j_call: TRBJ1-3
cdr3_aa: CASSPYLTGAYLHSGNTIYF

v_call: TRBV5-8
j_call: TRBJ2-7
cdr3_aa: CATRELKQVPYEQYF